This note documents a single TCR beta chain sequence. Antigen specificity is unknown. Researchers ran the PCR with 60 Vbeta and 13 Jbeta primers. This table comes from immunoSEQ multiplex PCR, and its TCRdb copy is limited to in-frame clones, with some not included. Of roughly 120,000 clones listed, about four fifths are singletons. This entry comes from a study of cytomegalovirus exposure and HLA in healthy donors. Study background: Earlier findings included over 90 million unique TCR beta sequences obtained from about 179 million T cells. Just over 80% of 398 genotyped donors fell in the Caucasian-associated ancestry cluster. Study observations and caveats: Reportedly, a later analysis found an Asian-associated ancestry cluster had fewer N-insertions than the roughly 630-donor mean. Roughly uniform sequencing depth across donors was assumed, possibly incorrectly.

The V gene end was trimmed by 1 base and the J gene end by 6 bases; junction bases not matched to a gene: 6. Germline CDR1 is SGDLS and CDR2 is YYNGEE. The CDR3 runs 14 residues. The sequenced sample consisted of PBMCs. The chain is built from TRBV9 and TRBJ2-7; 8 nucleotides align to TRBD1. The sequence was obtained from a woman between 55 and 75 years old in good health and CMV-seropositive. CDR3 region: CASSVSDRGGEQYF. CDR3 DNA sequence: TGTGCCAGCAGCGTAAGTGACAGGGGTGGCGAGCAGTACTTC. The whole variable domain, remainder taken from reference TRBV9 and TRBJ2-7, is DSGVTQTPKHLITATGQRVTLRCSPRSGDLSVYWYQQSLDQGLQFLIQYYNGEERAKGNILERFSAQQFPDLHSELNLSSLELGDSALYFCASSVSDRGGEQYFGPGTRLTVT.